These 22 T cell receptor beta chains came from one sample sequenced in a study of blood T cell repertoires in COVID-19 (dated by TCRdb to 2018 to 2021). The library came from the immunoSEQ multiplex PCR assay. TCRdb re-hosts the immuneACCESS table, in-frame sequences only. Its copies lack some clones; in the studies checked, an unresolved V gene accounts for under half of them, and the cause for the rest is not known. The sample yields 200,000 to 300,000 clones; approximately 90% were counted once. The ten largest clones capture around 3.5% of the sample. The sequenced sample consisted of peripheral blood. The origin of the receptors is a woman in her 40s with acute or convalescent COVID-19.

In DNA, the CDR3 is TGTGCTAGTGGTTTCGTCCAGACTTATGGCTACACCTTC. Translation: CASGFVQTYGYTF. V gene TRBV12-5 combines with J gene TRBJ1-2; D is unresolved. With 3 bases removed from V and 5 bases from J, the gap between germline ends came to 10 bases. The CDR3 loop spans 13 amino acids. Germline V lookup: CDR1 LGHNT, CDR2 FRNRAP.

This chain uses TRBV6-1 with TRBJ2-5; TRBD1 might be the D (6 bases). Germline CDR1 and CDR2: MNHNS and SASEGT. CDR3 length equals 16 residues. Trimming cost V 0 bases and J 7 bases, with 18 bases left between them. CDR3 sequence: CASSEAGRQAFGTQYF. The CDR3 nucleotides read TGTGCCAGCAGTGAAGCGGGCCGACAGGCTTTCGGGACCCAGTACTTC.

J is TRBJ2-3 and V is TRBV7-2; D not certain. From germline, CDR1 is SGHTA and CDR2 FQGNSA. Trimming shortened V by 3 bases and J by 4 bases, and 11 bases separated the two germline ends. CDR3 length: 14 residues. This CDR3 reads CASSFAVSSDTQYF. CDR3 DNA: TGTGCCAGCAGCTTTGCAGTTTCCTCAGATACGCAGTATTTT.

The CDR3 DNA follows: TGCGCCAGCAGCCAAGTGGCGGGATTGGAGACCCAGTACTTC. Translated, it gives CASSQVAGLETQYF. The J gene is TRBJ2-5, the V gene TRBV4-1; possibly TRBD2 for D (6 bases). Deletions cut 1 base from V and 5 bases from J, with 11 bases between. The CDR3 loop spans 14 amino acids. Germline V lookup: CDR1 MGHRA, CDR2 YSYEKL.

The chain carries TRBV11-2 and TRBJ1-2; D ambiguous. CDR1 and CDR2 from the germline V gene are SGHAT and FQNNGV. V shed 5 bases and J shed 2 bases, with 9 bases lying between them. The CDR3 has 13 residues. CDR3 nucleotide sequence: TGTGCCAGCAGCCCCGACACAAACTATGGCTACACCTTC. Its protein product is CASSPDTNYGYTF.

For the CDR3, the DNA is TGTGCCAGCACAGGGGGCTATGGCTACACCTTC. Its protein is CASTGGYGYTF. The chain uses TRBV25-1 and TRBJ1-2, with TRBD1 identical over 7 bases. Germline assignment: CDR1 MGHDK and CDR2 SYGVNS. The V and J ends lost 7 bases and 4 bases, in that order; junction bases with no gene match: 0. The CDR3 length is 11 residues.

The CDR3 DNA reads TGTGCCAGCAGTGAAAGTGAGATTGAGCAGTTCTTC. Translation: CASSESEIEQFF. The chain combines TRBV2 with TRBJ2-1; D not certain. The CDR3 is 12 amino acids. The germline V and J ends were trimmed by 2 bases and 9 bases, with 8 bases remaining between them. Germline V gene lookup returns CDR1 SNHLY and CDR2 FYNNEI.

This clone was detected once. This rearrangement joins TRBV10-2 to TRBJ2-1; D may be TRBD2 (6 bases). Germline V CDR1 and CDR2: WSHSY, SAAADI. V lost 6 bases, J lost 6 bases, and 15 bases lay in between. This CDR3 has 14 amino acids. CDR3 loop: CASRGLYGSNEQFF. CDR3 nucleotide sequence: TGCGCCAGCAGGGGACTGTATGGGAGCAATGAGCAGTTCTTC.

The chain carries TRBV5-6 and TRBJ1-6; D remains ambiguous. Germline V gene sequence: CDR1 SGHDT, CDR2 YYEEEE. Trimming pared 0 bases from V and 10 bases from J, leaving 14 bases between. The CDR3 consists of 15 residues. This CDR3 reads CASSLAGGKNSPLHF. CDR3 DNA: TGTGCCAGCAGCTTGGCAGGAGGAAAGAACTCACCCCTCCACTTT.

The chain couples TRBV4-1 to TRBJ1-3; 8 bases match TRBD1. The trim removed 0 bases at V and 4 bases at J, leaving 11 bases unmatched. The CDR3 consists of 18 residues. Germline CDR1 reads MGHRA; CDR2 reads YSYEKL. The CDR3 sequence is CASSQDPTTTGVGNTIYF. In DNA form, the CDR3 reads TGCGCCAGCAGCCAAGATCCAACCACGACAGGGGTCGGAAACACCATATATTTT.

V and J are TRBV7-2 and TRBJ2-2; TRBD2 matches at 10 bases. CDR1 and CDR2 (germline): SGHTA, FQGNSA. This CDR3 has 16 residues. Losses at the gene ends were 5 bases for V and 5 bases for J; bases not matched to a gene: 8. The CDR3 loop reads CASSLSGGAWTGELFF. In DNA, the CDR3 is TGTGCCAGCAGCCTCAGCGGGGGGGCATGGACCGGGGAGCTGTTTTTT.

The chain couples TRBV27 to TRBJ1-5, with TRBD1 matching 11 bases. J gave up 2 bases and V 4 bases, and 10 bases lay outside the gene matches. The CDR3 sequence is 18 residues long. The germline CDR1 and CDR2 sequences are MNHEY and SMNVEV (reference sequence). The CDR3 sequence: CASSYGTGGDRGNQPQHF. In DNA, the CDR3 is TGTGCCAGCAGTTATGGGACAGGGGGGGATCGCGGCAATCAGCCCCAGCATTTT.

This clone came up a few times. The V gene is TRBV20-1, the J gene TRBJ1-4; D is ambiguous. The germline V gene has CDR1 DFQATT and CDR2 SNEGSKA (reference sequence). The ends were cut back, 2 bases at V and 6 bases at J, with 4 bases in the middle. The CDR3 totals 11 residues. In nucleotides, the CDR3 is TGCAGTGCTAGACTAGATGAAAAACTGTTTTTT. It encodes CSARLDEKLFF.

V and J are TRBV19 and TRBJ1-4; 10 nucleotides agree with TRBD1. Trimming cost V 5 bases and J 4 bases; bases outside gene matches: 4. From germline, CDR1 is LNHDA and CDR2 SQIVND (reference sequence). The CDR3 is made up of 15 amino acids. Written as DNA, the CDR3 is TGTGCCAGTAGTCCCGGGACAGGGGTTAATGAAAAACTGTTTTTT. It yields the protein CASSPGTGVNEKLFF.

The chain combines TRBV12-5 with TRBJ1-5, with D maybe TRBD1 (6 bases). Trimming removed 5 bases from V and 5 bases from J, with 13 bases in between. CDR1 is LGHNT, CDR2 FRNRAP, per germline. The CDR3 is 14 amino acids. The CDR3 DNA reads TGTGCTAGTGGTCTAGGGACACAATATCAGCCCCAGCATTTT. As protein: CASGLGTQYQPQHF.

The chain employs TRBV24-1 and TRBJ2-5; TRBD1 aligns across 9 bases. The V gene end was trimmed by 3 bases and the J gene end by 3 bases; junction bases not matched to a gene: 7. The CDR3 contains 16 residues. From germline, CDR1 is KGHDR and CDR2 SFDVKD. CDR3 sequence: CATSDPPTGGKETQYF. CDR3 nucleotides: TGTGCCACCAGTGATCCCCCAACAGGGGGCAAAGAGACCCAGTACTTC.

This chain connects TRBV6-1 to TRBJ1-5, with 7 bases matching TRBD1. Germline V gene sequence: CDR1 MNHNS, CDR2 SASEGT. This CDR3 has 16 amino acids. Trimming cost V 4 bases and J 0 bases; bases outside gene matches: 6. CDR3 DNA sequence: TGTGCCAGCAGTGTACCGGGACAGTATAGCAATCAGCCCCAGCATTTT. Its translation: CASSVPGQYSNQPQHF.

The chain uses TRBV2 and TRBJ1-1; weak D call: TRBD1 (6 bases). This CDR3 contains 13 residues. Trimming stripped 5 bases from V and 5 bases from J, with 12 bases between. Germline V gene lookup returns CDR1 SNHLY and CDR2 FYNNEI. The CDR3 protein is CASSIQGSTEAFF. The CDR3 DNA follows: TGTGCCAGCAGTATACAGGGTAGTACTGAAGCTTTCTTT.

This clone appeared a few times. The J gene is TRBJ1-5, the V gene TRBV10-3; perhaps TRBD1 as D (5 bases). V shed 6 bases and J shed 2 bases, with 11 bases lying between them. This CDR3 spans 14 amino acids. Germline CDR1 and CDR2: ENHRY and SYGVKD. The CDR3 DNA follows: TGTGCCATCAGGCCGGGGGACGGCAATCAGCCCCAGCATTTT. Amino acid sequence: CAIRPGDGNQPQHF.

This chain joins TRBV6-4 and TRBJ2-2, with 11 bases identical to TRBD1. Germline V lookup: CDR1 MRHNA, CDR2 SNTAGT. The CDR3 covers 16 residues. V gave up 5 bases and J gave up 4 bases; unmatched junction bases: 6. The CDR3 reads CASSRDRGYSTGELFF. The CDR3 coding sequence is TGTGCCAGCAGTAGGGACAGGGGGTATTCCACCGGGGAGCTGTTTTTT.

The rearrangement links TRBV21-1 to TRBJ2-7; the table's D call, TRBD2, has no DNA check behind it. TRBV21-1 has pseudogene status. CDR3 size: 16 residues. This CDR3 is CASTLINPTGLYEQYV. The DNA of the CDR3 is TGTGCCAGCACCCTCATAAACCCGACGGGACTCTACGAGCAGTACGTC.

This chain links TRBV6-2 or TRBV6-3 with TRBJ1-2; TRBD1 agrees at 8 bases. The CDR3 covers 16 residues. V lost 4 bases and J lost 3; bases outside the gene matches: 10. Germline CDR1 MNHEY, CDR2 SVGEGT. CDR3 loop: CASSFQGDRYYYGYTF. In nucleotides, the CDR3 is TGTGCCAGCAGTTTCCAAGGGGACAGGTACTACTATGGCTACACCTTC.